This T cell receptor (beta chain) was found in a study of immune characteristics of hereditary and idiopathic chronic pancreatitis. Generated by immunoSEQ multiplex PCR, the TCRdb table keeps only in-frame clones and is missing some. The profile shows over 1,100 clones, under 75% of them singletons. Total pancreatectomy with islet autotransplantation was the source of the chronic pancreatitis pancreas tissue. The material sequenced was pancreas tissue with hereditary chronic pancreatitis. All receptors derive from a human donor with chronic pancreatitis.

The table lists this clone with a few counts. V usage is TRBV2 and J usage is TRBJ1-1; TRBD1 matches at 9 bases. Germline trimming cut 4 bases from V and 5 bases from J; bases unmatched to any gene: 14. The CDR3 has 17 amino acids. Germline V gene lookup returns CDR1 SNHLY and CDR2 FYNNEI. CDR3 protein: CASSGSTGGAGGTEAFF. CDR3 sequence (DNA): TGTGCCAGCAGTGGGTCCACAGGGGGCGCGGGTGGGACTGAAGCTTTCTTT.